This TCR beta chain was documented in a study of blood T cells in healthy people across ages (dated by TCRdb to about 2015). For the study in its entirety: Template switching captured roughly one uniquely barcoded TCR beta cDNA molecule per two T cells in model experiments. To track age-related changes in TCR beta repertoire diversity, the study relied on deep sequencing normalized with unique cDNA molecular identifiers. Four age groups were formed from the donors: young (average 16 years), middle-aged (approximately 39), aged (about 62) and long-lived (about 80). The study analyzed two additional independent replicas of 1 million unique cDNA reads from the same blood draw for two donors, one aged 18 to 30 and one aged 80 or older.

Broader findings and caveats from the paper: As age increased, observed TCR beta diversity per million T cells dropped in a roughly linear way, and a significant reduction was already evident by age about 40. Estimates of total diversity from one million sequenced T cells were regarded as lower bounds and underestimates. Compared with the aged group, the long-lived group had more naive CD4+ T cells, fewer expanded clones and increased TCR diversity, a pattern suggesting age selection. A strong correlation was found between observed TCR beta diversity and the percentage of naive T cells measured by flow cytometry. Because the CMV infection status of the donors was unknown, age-related changes in expanded clonotypes may potentially have been confounded. Because profiling used bulk unsorted PBMCs, naive and antigen-experienced compartments could not be compared conclusively.

Donors were a few dozen systemically healthy Caucasian individuals from Russia aged about 6 to 100 years. Each donor gave ten milliliters of peripheral blood, collected into EDTA-treated Vacutainer tubes. PBMCs were isolated by Ficoll-Paque density-gradient centrifugation, with at least 7 million obtained per sample. Trizol reagent was used to extract total RNA from the PBMCs, yielding at least 6 micrograms per sample. Naive CD45RAhigh/CD27high T cell percentages were measured by flow cytometry on a PBMC aliquot from every donor. Libraries were made using 5' RACE. The sequencing machine was an Illumina HiSeq 2500. The second PCR ran for roughly 7 to 11 cycles and used a J-beta primer mix along with a sample-barcoded 5' primer. Each TCR beta cDNA molecule received a unique molecular identifier from a template-switch 5' adaptor carrying 12 random nucleotides. Each sample yielded at least 3 million CDR3-containing paired-end reads. First-strand cDNA was synthesized from all RNA with the Mint cDNA synthesis kit, primed by a TRBC-specific oligonucleotide. All cDNA was treated with uracil-DNA glycosylase and then went through a first 18-cycle PCR with the universal primers M1SS and BC2_uni_R. The study's processing was this. Normalization of each sample was performed by random selection of 1 million high-quality reads, each carrying a distinct molecular identifier. Reads with shared molecular identifiers were discarded instead of being binned into consensus sequences. MiTCR, set to a Q25 quality threshold and the strictest error-elimination algorithm, was used for CDR3 identification, clonotype clustering and error correction. A nonparametric unseen species model using Euler transformation provided a lower-bound estimate of total TCR beta diversity. The public reads were quality trimmed at Q25 with fastp and then assembled into clones with MiXCR by TCRdb, keeping productive beta chains. Rows with a matching CDR3 protein are joined into one entry that keeps the most common DNA and genes. In this record, the V and J calls reflect TCRdb's handling and not the investigators' own analysis. The sample profile shows about 720,000 distinct CDR3 sequences; 20% to 30% of them were found once. The ten largest clones capture approximately 4% of the sample.

The V and J ends are trimmed by 3 bases and 5 bases, leaving 19 bases between them. The CDR3 has 16 amino acids, counting the end cysteine and phenylalanine. Solely the CDR3 DNA is kept, with 48 bases framed from the first base. As encoded in the germline V gene (reference sequence), CDR1 is DFQATT while CDR2 is SNEGSKA. In regard to this clonotype: What antigen it recognizes has not been identified. No per-base quality is available; no much larger clone lies one base away.

The sample was also linked to a second study, of T cells of mothers and their children. That second report states: Nine systemically healthy Caucasian individuals served as donors, namely three mothers together with their six children. cDNA synthesis consumed the entire amount of extracted RNA, loaded at around 1.5 ug RNA in each 15 ul reaction. Sample barcodes and 2-4 random nucleotides were added via the M1S primer in the second PCR. Over 9 million TCR beta CDR3 reads came from each mother, compared with a few million reads from each child. Thymic selection shapes the output of TCR recombination in a similar way in related and unrelated pairs, and inherited differences have a minor effect. Normalized repertoire overlap was always found to be slightly, but never significantly, higher in related mother-child pairs than in unrelated mother-child pairs. No persistent microchimeric T cell clones were found, with a detection sensitivity of roughly 92 clones per million clonotypes. Deep NGS was used in the study to compare the TCR beta repertoires of mothers and children and to look for features that separate related mother-child pairs from unrelated individuals. On average, the children were roughly 11 +/- 4 years old, while the mothers were 40 +/- 4 years old. After adapter ligation was performed with NEBNext reagents, the libraries were sequenced on an Illumina HiSeq 2000 with 100+100 nt paired-end reads. To prevent cross-contamination, the mother and child libraries were prepared one month apart and sequenced in separate runs. For each donor, somewhere between about 500,000 and 2,300,000 distinct TCR beta clonotypes were identified. Naive TCR beta clonotypes were estimated from low-frequency clonotypes matched to each donor's FACS-determined naive share, without sorting.

The sample taken for sequencing was blood. The TCR sequence derives from a boy aged 10-17 years in good health. The chain is assembled from TRBV20-1 and TRBJ2-2; a tentative D match to TRBD1 spans 8 bases. The CDR3 reads as follows: CSARPSDRGGTGELFF. The bases read TGCAGTGCTAGGCCCTCCGACAGGGGAGGGACCGGGGAGCTGTTTTTT.